These 26 T cell receptor beta chains were all obtained from the same sample, sequenced in a study of cytomegalovirus exposure and HLA in healthy donors. The PCR contained 60 Vbeta and 13 Jbeta primers. Repertoires were generated with immunoSEQ multiplex PCR, while TCRdb's copy carries only in-frame clones and drops some. The sample has some 110,000 clones, 75% to 90% seen once. Sequenced material: PBMCs. These receptors all come from a man aged 25-45 years in good health and CMV-seropositive.

In this sample, this clone is medium-sized. The chain joins TRBV7-9 to TRBJ1-3; 7 bases are shared with TRBD1. Germline CDR1 is SEHNR and CDR2 is FQNEAQ (reference sequence). This CDR3 region has 16 residues. Trimming took 5 bases from V and 1 from J; bases not matched to a gene: 8. CDR3 nucleotides: TGTGCCAGCAGCGCCCTGCAGGGGGTTTCTGGAAACACCATATATTTT. Translation: CASSALQGVSGNTIYF.

The rearrangement joins TRBV7-2 to TRBJ2-5; 7 bases line up with TRBD2. The DNA matches TRBJ2-7 better at its end, which makes the J call doubtful. The CDR3 consists of 14 residues. Per the germline V gene, CDR1 is SGHTA and CDR2 is FQGNSA. CDR3 sequence reads: CASSAGRGEYEQYF. The CDR3 DNA sequence: TGTGCCAGCAGCGCCGGCCGGGGGGAGTACGAGCAGTACTTC.

The rearrangement uses TRBV5-1 and TRBJ2-1, with 8 bases fitting TRBD2. The CDR3 contains 14 residues. Trimming took 4 bases from V and 4 from J; bases not matched to a gene: 4. Looked up from germline, CDR1 is SGHRS and CDR2 is YFSETQ. Here the CDR3 DNA reads TGCGCCAGCAGCGGCGGGGGGCCTTACAATGAGCAGTTCTTC. It codes for CASSGGGPYNEQFF.

This clone was seen once. The rearrangement uses TRBV29-1 and TRBJ2-3; weak D call: TRBD1 (6 bases). Per the germline V gene, CDR1 is SQVTM and CDR2 is ANQGSEA. V was pared by 4 bases and J by 0 bases, with 14 bases between. The CDR3 sequence is 15 residues long. CDR3 region: CSVVGAVRSTDTQYF. CDR3 bases: TGCAGCGTTGTGGGGGCGGTTCGTAGCACAGATACGCAGTATTTT.

This sequence joins TRBV2 and TRBJ1-1, with D uncertain. Germline V gene lookup returns CDR1 SNHLY and CDR2 FYNNEI. V gave up 8 bases and J gave up 5 bases, with 15 bases separating them. The CDR3 spans 13 residues. The CDR3 sequence: CASLRRARTEAFF. The CDR3 DNA is TGTGCCAGCCTGAGGAGGGCGCGAACTGAAGCTTTCTTT.

The CDR3 bases are TGTGCCAGCAGCTTGAGAAGGGGCGAGCAGTACTTC. It translates to CASSLRRGEQYF. This chain connects TRBV5-8 to TRBJ2-7; D perhaps matches TRBD1 (5 bases). CDR1 and CDR2 from the germline V gene are SGHTS and YDEGEE. The ends were cut back, 1 base at V and 6 bases at J, with 8 bases in the middle. The CDR3 has 12 residues.

This rearrangement joins TRBV7-9 to TRBJ2-7, with 8 positions matching TRBD1. With 7 bases clipped from V and 1 base from J, the junction kept 6 bases outside the gene matches. Germline V lookup: CDR1 SEHNR, CDR2 FQNEAQ (reference sequence). The CDR3 is 14 amino acids. The chain's CDR3 is CASIGTGPSYEQYF. The CDR3 DNA reads TGTGCCAGCATCGGGACAGGACCATCCTACGAGCAGTACTTC.

V gene TRBV18 combines with J gene TRBJ1-1; D is unresolved. Germline V gene data show CDR1 as KGHSH and CDR2 as LQKENI. CDR3 length: 13 residues. Trimming stripped 4 bases from V and 1 base from J, with 7 bases between. The DNA for the CDR3 is TGTGCCAGCTCACGGCAGAAGAACACTGAAGCTTTCTTT. This sequence encodes CASSRQKNTEAFF.

The V gene is TRBV19, the J gene TRBJ1-4, with no clear D. The CDR3 loop spans 15 amino acids. The germline CDR1 and CDR2 sequences are LNHDA and SQIVND (reference sequence). V dropped 6 bases and J dropped 3 bases, with 14 bases sitting between them. CDR3 bases: TGTGCCAGTAGGCGCTTGTGGAGGGCTAATGAAAAACTGTTTTTT. Its translation is CASRRLWRANEKLFF.

This chain links TRBV7-6 with TRBJ1-2; D possibly corresponds to TRBD1 (6 bases). CDR3 length equals 13 residues. Germline CDR1 reads SGHVS; CDR2 reads FNYEAQ. V lost 1 base and J 8 bases, leaving 11 bases between the germline ends. For the CDR3, the DNA is TGTGCCAGCAGCTTAGATTATGGGGGCGGCTACACCTTC. Its translation: CASSLDYGGGYTF.

The rearrangement joins TRBV7-2 to TRBJ2-7, with D maybe TRBD1 (6 bases). Trimming took off 5 bases at V and 2 bases at J, with 13 bases between the two ends. This CDR3 has 14 residues. CDR1 is SGHTA and CDR2 is FQGNSA in the germline V gene. CDR3 sequence (DNA): TGTGCCAGCAGCCTAACAGGGATCGCCTACGAGCAGTACTTC. It yields the protein CASSLTGIAYEQYF.

The chain couples TRBV7-2 to TRBJ1-2; D ambiguous. The ends were cut back, 3 bases at V and 1 base at J, with 9 bases in the middle. This CDR3 has 14 residues. Germline values: CDR1 SGHTA, CDR2 FQGNSA. The CDR3 is CASSFGNNNYGYTF. Here the CDR3 DNA reads TGTGCCAGCAGCTTCGGGAATAATAACTATGGCTACACCTTC.

This chain uses TRBV28 with TRBJ2-2; weak D call: TRBD1 (5 bases). The CDR3 length is 16 residues. Trimming removed 7 bases at V and 2 bases at J, with 17 bases between. Germline V gives CDR1 MDHEN, CDR2 SYDVKM. The CDR3 reads CASTPFGQGNTGELFF. CDR3 DNA: TGTGCCAGCACCCCTTTTGGGCAGGGTAACACCGGGGAGCTGTTTTTT.

This clone was observed a handful of times. The chain joins TRBV7-9 to TRBJ2-7; 10 bases agree with TRBD1. This CDR3 region has 15 residues. Germline CDR1 is SEHNR and CDR2 is FQNEAQ (reference sequence). J lost 4 bases, V lost 3 bases, and 6 bases had no gene match. The CDR3 DNA reads as TGTGCCAGCAGCTTCCGGGACAGGGGCCAATACGAGCAGTACTTC. Translated: CASSFRDRGQYEQYF.

J is TRBJ2-2 and V is TRBV18; 7 bases map to TRBD2. V lost 2 bases and J lost 4; bases outside the gene matches: 4. Germline CDR1 KGHSH, CDR2 LQKENI. This CDR3 is 15 amino acids long. The DNA for the CDR3 is TGTGCCAGCTCACCATTAGCGGGTAGCACCGGGGAGCTGTTTTTT. Its translation is CASSPLAGSTGELFF.

This CDR3 reads CASEGGESARSYNEQFF. CDR3 DNA: TGCGCCAGCGAGGGCGGGGAAAGCGCGAGATCCTACAATGAGCAGTTCTTC. The chain joins TRBV5-1 to TRBJ2-1, with D perhaps TRBD2 (6 bases). V lost 7 bases, J lost 1 base, and 21 bases lay in between. The CDR3 is 17 residues long. Germline CDR1 SGHRS, CDR2 YFSETQ.

V and J are TRBV6-5 and TRBJ1-5; tentative D call: TRBD1 (5 bases). In germline, CDR1 is MNHEY, CDR2 SVGAGI. The CDR3 contains 15 residues. Trimming left V 5 bases short and J 0 bases short, with 11 bases between. The CDR3 coding sequence is TGTGCCAGCAGTCAAGGTAGGGGTAGCAATCAGCCCCAGCATTTT. Protein sequence: CASSQGRGSNQPQHF.

This clone has a handful of counts. CDR3 nucleotide sequence: TGTGCCAGCAGTGAAACAGGACTAGCGGGGGGGTTCTCAGATACGCAGTATTTT. It is translated as CASSETGLAGGFSDTQYF. This sequence joins TRBV6-1 and TRBJ2-3, with 15 positions matching TRBD2. Looked up from germline, CDR1 is MNHNS and CDR2 is SASEGT. V shed 2 bases, J shed 4 bases, and the junction held 7 bases outside the gene matches. The CDR3 sequence is 18 residues long.

The chain employs TRBV6-5 and TRBJ1-2; no definite D call. The germline CDR1 and CDR2 sequences are MNHEY and SVGAGI. Trimming left V 2 bases short and J 4 bases short, with 11 bases between. This CDR3 has 14 residues. Here the CDR3 reads CASSYRTSTYGYTF. The CDR3 DNA reads TGTGCCAGCAGTTACCGGACTTCCACCTATGGCTACACCTTC.

The rearrangement joins TRBV6-5 to TRBJ1-6; weak D call: TRBD1 (6 bases). CDR3 length equals 16 residues. Trimming left V 0 bases short and J 4 bases short, with 10 bases between. Germline V gene data show CDR1 as MNHEY and CDR2 as SVGAGI. For the CDR3, the DNA is TGTGCCAGCAGTTACTCGAGTAGGGGGTATAATTCACCCCTCCACTTT. It translates to CASSYSSRGYNSPLHF.

The J gene is TRBJ2-2, the V gene TRBV30; TRBD1 might be the D (5 bases). The CDR3 covers 16 residues. Germline V gene data show CDR1 as GTSNPN and CDR2 as SVGIG (reference sequence). Between the trimmed V and J ends, which lost 5 bases and 4 bases, there was a span of 20 bases. The CDR3 region is CAWAGRQFPLTGELFF. The CDR3 nucleotides read TGTGCCTGGGCCGGTAGACAGTTCCCTCTCACCGGGGAGCTGTTTTTT.

V usage is TRBV4-3 and J usage is TRBJ2-1; a weak D match, TRBD2 (5 bases). Trimming stripped 1 base from V and 9 bases from J, with 13 bases between. Per the germline V gene, CDR1 is LGHNA and CDR2 is YSLEER. There are 14 residues in the CDR3. CDR3 DNA: TGCGCCAGCAGCCAAGTAGCAGACTACCTTGAGCAGTTCTTC. Amino acid sequence: CASSQVADYLEQFF.

The V call is TRBV4-3, the J call TRBJ2-5; 11 bases fit TRBD2. Germline V CDR1 and CDR2: LGHNA, YSLEER. The CDR3 has 16 amino acids. V dropped 2 bases and J dropped 1; count of bases not matched to a gene: 3. The CDR3 sequence is CASSQFLAGGQETQYF. The CDR3 nucleotides read TGCGCCAGCAGCCAATTCCTAGCGGGGGGCCAAGAGACCCAGTACTTC.

The chain has TRBV4-2 and TRBJ1-2; D may be TRBD1 (5 bases). In germline, CDR1 is LGHNA, CDR2 YNFKEQ. Deletions cut 4 bases from V and 5 bases from J, with 14 bases between. The CDR3 extends over 14 amino acids. The DNA of the CDR3 is TGTGCCAGCAGCCCCGGGGGTGACCAATATGGCTACACCTTC. Translating gives CASSPGGDQYGYTF.

The chain couples TRBV5-4 to TRBJ2-3; 12 nucleotides align to TRBD1. Per the germline V gene, CDR1 is SGHNT and CDR2 is YYREEE (reference sequence). The CDR3 consists of 16 residues. V lost 4 bases, J lost 5 bases, and 8 bases stayed unmatched. CDR3 sequence (DNA): TGTGCCAGCAGCGGGGACAGGGGGCGCTCCGGAGATACGCAGTATTTT. Its translation is CASSGDRGRSGDTQYF.

V and J are TRBV7-2 and TRBJ2-7, with D possibly matching TRBD2 (6 bases). This CDR3 is 12 amino acids long. In germline, CDR1 is SGHTA, CDR2 FQGNSA. Trimming took 4 bases from V and 4 from J, leaving 8 bases between them. CDR3 loop: CASSSRGYEQYF. In nucleotides, the CDR3 is TGTGCCAGCAGCTCGCGGGGATACGAGCAGTACTTC.